This T cell receptor (beta chain) was sequenced in a study of T cell repertoires in cytomegalovirus infection. This clonotype was counted ten times or more. The antigen remains unidentified. Study-wide results and caveats: Accumulated public TCR beta family frequency recognized individuals carrying CMV together with the relevant HLA.

TCRdb used MiXCR to reprocess the reads, holding one entry per CDR3 protein. The table lists fewer than 350,000 distinct CDR3 sequences, 9.5% of them singletons, with around 4% in the top ten. V gave up 5 bases and J gave up 2 bases; unmatched junction bases: 4. Germline CDR1 reads SGHTA; CDR2 reads FQGNSA. The CDR3 has 14 residues. This sequence originates from a human donor in good health (CMV status not recorded). Some clones in this sample may be carry-over from other donors' samples. This chain uses TRBV7-2 with TRBJ2-5; 8 positions match TRBD1. The specimen sequenced was PBMCs. The CDR3 coding sequence is TGTGCCAGCAGCCCGACAGGGGTTCAAGAGACCCAGTACTTC. This encodes CASSPTGVQETQYF.